The rows below give T cell receptor beta chains drawn from one sample of a study of identical twins. One entry per CDR3 protein, called by TCRdb with MiXCR from the 5' RACE reads. Of 690,000 or so distinct CDR3 sequences in the sample, roughly 6% were seen once. The source material was naive T cells sorted from blood. The receptors were gathered from a man between 18 and 35 years old in good health. Both conserved end residues are part of each CDR3. The order of the fields is D gene, clone size, V gene, J gene, CDR3 DNA, CDR3 protein. A D gene is named only where the DNA matches it firmly. Some rows mark clone size as missing; the rest say once, few, many or name a class of expanded clone.

d_call: -
clone_size: many
v_call: TRBV20-1
j_call: TRBJ1-5
cdr3_nt: TGCAGTGCTAGAGATGGTCCGAACAATCAGCCCCAGCATTTT
cdr3_aa: CSARDGPNNQPQHF

d_call: TRBD1
clone_size: many
v_call: TRBV12-3/TRBV12-4
j_call: TRBJ1-5
cdr3_nt: TGTGCCAGCAGTTTTACCAGGGGGCGCGATCAGCCCCAGCATTTT
cdr3_aa: CASSFTRGRDQPQHF

d_call: -
clone_size: few
v_call: TRBV12-3/TRBV12-4
j_call: TRBJ2-7
cdr3_nt: TGTGCCACCCGGGGAAGCTCCTACGAGCAGTACTTC
cdr3_aa: CATRGSSYEQYF

d_call: -
clone_size: many
v_call: TRBV7-6
j_call: TRBJ2-3
cdr3_nt: TGTGCCAGCAGCTTAGGGGCAGGGGTTTACACAGATACGCAGTATTTT
cdr3_aa: CASSLGAGVYTDTQYF

d_call: -
clone_size: many
v_call: TRBV12-3/TRBV12-4
j_call: TRBJ2-1
cdr3_nt: TGTGCCAGCAGTTCCCGCAGGGGTGGATACAATGAGCAGTTCTTC
cdr3_aa: CASSSRRGGYNEQFF

d_call: -
clone_size: many
v_call: TRBV5-1
j_call: TRBJ2-3
cdr3_nt: TGCGCCAGCGGAGTGACACCCAGCACAGATACGCAGTATTTT
cdr3_aa: CASGVTPSTDTQYF

d_call: TRBD2
clone_size: once
v_call: TRBV5-6
j_call: TRBJ2-3
cdr3_nt: TGTGCCAGCAGAATTACTATAGCGGGAGTATCCGATACGCAGTATTTT
cdr3_aa: CASRITIAGVSDTQYF

d_call: TRBD2
clone_size: many
v_call: TRBV28
j_call: TRBJ2-5
cdr3_nt: TGTGCCAGCAGCTCAACGACTAGCCTAGGGACCCAGTACTTC
cdr3_aa: CASSSTTSLGTQYF

d_call: TRBD2
clone_size: many
v_call: TRBV6-2/TRBV6-3
j_call: TRBJ2-3
cdr3_nt: TGTGCCAGCAGAACTAGCGGGAATAAAGATACGCAGTATTTT
cdr3_aa: CASRTSGNKDTQYF

d_call: -
clone_size: many
v_call: TRBV20-1
j_call: TRBJ2-1
cdr3_nt: TGCAGTGCTAGAGGTCTGAGAGGGATTAATGAGCAGTTCTTC
cdr3_aa: CSARGLRGINEQFF

d_call: TRBD2
clone_size: few
v_call: TRBV2
j_call: TRBJ2-3
cdr3_nt: TGTGCCAGCTCCGAGGGTCTAGCGGGAGAGAGAGATACGCAGTATTTT
cdr3_aa: CASSEGLAGERDTQYF

d_call: -
clone_size: -
v_call: TRBV29-1
j_call: TRBJ2-7
cdr3_nt: TGCAGCGCCGCTCGAGGGAGATTGGAGCAGTACTTC
cdr3_aa: CSAARGRLEQYF

d_call: TRBD2
clone_size: -
v_call: TRBV10-3
j_call: TRBJ2-3
cdr3_nt: TGTGCCATCACCGAGGACGGGACGGGAGGGCCTTCAGATACGCAGTATTTT
cdr3_aa: CAITEDGTGGPSDTQYF

d_call: -
clone_size: many
v_call: TRBV27
j_call: TRBJ2-1
cdr3_nt: TGTGCCAGCAGCCCTAAGGGGGTAGGGGCCTACAATGAGCAGTTCTTC
cdr3_aa: CASSPKGVGAYNEQFF